The next 27 T cell receptor beta chains were all read from a single sample in a study of T cell changes during pregnancy in multiple sclerosis. TCRdb's table, derived via immunoSEQ multiplex PCR, lists solely in-frame clones and lacks some. This sample carries approximately 69,000 clones, 90% to 95% of them seen once, and the ten largest clones take less than 2.5%. Sample: peripheral blood, taken in the second trimester of pregnancy. The receptors were sampled from a female donor in good health, enrolled as a control in a pregnancy study.

The chain has TRBV6-5 and TRBJ1-1; the match to TRBD1 covers 7 bases. The CDR3 totals 12 residues. With V trimmed by 10 bases and J by 1 base, 3 bases remained unmatched. Looked up from germline, CDR1 is MNHEY and CDR2 is SVGAGI. CDR3 amino acids: CATRDRNTEAFF. The CDR3 DNA is TGTGCCACCAGGGACAGGAACACTGAAGCTTTCTTT.

The genes are TRBV9 and TRBJ1-3, with a possible D match to TRBD1 (5 bases). V was trimmed by 7 bases and J by 0 bases, leaving 8 bases between them. The CDR3 has 13 amino acids. Germline CDR1 and CDR2: SGDLS and YYNGEE. The CDR3 sequence is CASGAGSGNTIYF. The CDR3, as DNA: TGTGCCAGCGGGGCAGGCTCTGGAAACACCATATATTTT.

This clone appeared a single time. The gene calls are TRBV2 and TRBJ2-5; TRBD1 matches at 7 bases. J was trimmed by 4 bases and V by 7 bases; bases with no gene match: 6. The CDR3 runs to 13 residues. The germline gives CDR1 SNHLY, CDR2 FYNNEI. The CDR3 region has the DNA TGTGCCAGCACCCTGACAGGGACAGAGACCCAGTACTTC. This translates into CASTLTGTETQYF.

The genes are TRBV6-5 and TRBJ2-7, with a weak D call TRBD1 (6 bases). CDR1 is MNHEY, CDR2 SVGAGI, per germline. The CDR3 covers 15 residues. V was pared by 4 bases and J by 2 bases, with 15 bases between. The CDR3 protein is CASSSGQIRTYEQYF. DNA of the CDR3: TGTGCCAGCAGTTCTGGACAGATACGTACCTACGAGCAGTACTTC.

The rearrangement links TRBV28 to TRBJ1-5; tentatively, D is TRBD1 (6 bases). The CDR3 contains 14 residues. Germline loops: CDR1 MDHEN, CDR2 SYDVKM. The V and J ends lost 2 bases and 3 bases respectively, with 8 bases between them. The CDR3 DNA reads TGTGCCAGCAGTTTAGGGGGCCCCAATCAGCCCCAGCATTTT. Protein: CASSLGGPNQPQHF.

This chain uses TRBV4-3 with TRBJ2-1; D possibly corresponds to TRBD2 (6 bases). CDR1 and CDR2 (germline): LGHNA, YSLEER. The V end was cut by 4 bases, the J end by 15 bases, with 19 bases between. CDR3 length equals 13 residues. CDR3 sequence: CASSPSPTSYRFF. The CDR3 region has the DNA TGCGCCAGCAGCCCTTCCCCCACTAGCTACCGGTTCTTC.

V gene TRBV7-8 combines with J gene TRBJ1-1; D not certain. The CDR3 loop spans 13 amino acids. CDR1 is SGHVS, CDR2 FQNEAQ, per germline. V was shortened by 4 bases and J by 3 bases, with 9 bases between the two germline ends. The CDR3 nucleotides are TGTGCCAGCAGCTCCCCGGGGTACACTGAAGCTTTCTTT. Its protein product is CASSSPGYTEAFF.

This sequence joins TRBV6-6 and TRBJ2-7; 7 bases align to TRBD1. V was clipped by 10 bases and J by 3 bases; unmatched bases: 6. Germline V gene data show CDR1 as MNHNY and CDR2 as SVGAGI (reference sequence). The CDR3 sequence is 12 residues long. The CDR3 reads CAIRDRSYEQYF. The CDR3 nucleotides read TGTGCCATCCGGGACAGAAGCTACGAGCAGTACTTC.

The gene calls are TRBV5-4 and TRBJ2-1, with D possibly matching TRBD2 (5 bases). Trimming pared 3 bases from V and 9 bases from J, leaving 13 bases between. The germline CDR1 and CDR2 sequences are SGHNT and YYREEE (reference sequence). This CDR3 is 13 amino acids long. The CDR3 DNA sequence: TGTGCCAGCAGCTCCCAACGGGGTACTGAGCAGTTCTTC. It encodes CASSSQRGTEQFF.

V is TRBV14 and J is TRBJ1-2, with D possibly TRBD1 on 5 matching bases. The germline V and J ends were trimmed by 5 bases and 8 bases, with 15 bases remaining between them. The CDR3 runs to 13 residues. Germline V CDR1 and CDR2: SGHDN, FVKESK. CDR3 in DNA: TGTGCCAGCAGCGGACGTGGCCGGGGGGGCTACACCTTC. The encoded protein is CASSGRGRGGYTF.

The CDR3 region is CASSPQGSGANVLTF. As DNA, the CDR3 is TGTGCCAGCAGTCCACAGGGATCTGGGGCCAACGTCCTGACTTTC. The chain is built from TRBV28 and TRBJ2-6, with TRBD1 as a possible D gene (6 bases). The V gene's germline CDR1 is MDHEN and CDR2 SYDVKM. Trimming stripped 5 bases from V and 1 base from J, with 9 bases between. The CDR3 extends over 15 amino acids.

The chain has TRBV11-1 and TRBJ1-1, with D unresolved. Trimming removed 4 bases at V and 4 bases at J, with 22 bases between. The CDR3 is 17 amino acids. CDR1 and CDR2 (germline): SGHAT, FQDESV (reference sequence). The CDR3 loop reads CASSSPTAGRIGTEAFF. The CDR3, as DNA: TGTGCCAGCAGCTCCCCTACCGCGGGGAGGATCGGCACTGAAGCTTTCTTT.

The V call is TRBV7-8, the J call TRBJ2-5; TRBD2 agrees at 8 bases. With V trimmed by 4 bases and J by 1 base, 5 bases remained unmatched. CDR1 and CDR2 (germline): SGHVS, FQNEAQ. The CDR3 loop spans 15 amino acids. Written as DNA, the CDR3 is TGTGCCAGCAGCTCTGCGGGGGGCTCCCAAGAGACCCAGTACTTC. Translated: CASSSAGGSQETQYF.

This clone has just a few counts. The rearrangement links TRBV28 to TRBJ1-5; 7 nucleotides line up with TRBD1. This CDR3 has 14 residues. Germline V gene data show CDR1 as MDHEN and CDR2 as SYDVKM. V lost 7 bases to trimming and J lost 3 bases; unmatched junction nucleotides: 6. CDR3 in amino acids: CASTDRPNNQPQHF. Here the CDR3 DNA reads TGTGCCAGCACGGACAGGCCGAACAATCAGCCCCAGCATTTT.

The chain joins TRBV10-1 to TRBJ1-5; the D gene is possibly TRBD1 (5 bases). Trimming left V 6 bases short and J 2 bases short, with 17 bases between. This CDR3 has 16 amino acids. Germline values: CDR1 WNHNN, CDR2 SYGVQD (reference sequence). Here the CDR3 reads CASRGDRKYGNQPQHF. DNA for the CDR3: TGCGCCAGCAGAGGAGACAGAAAATATGGCAATCAGCCCCAGCATTTT.

This clone was counted a single time. This chain links TRBV7-9 with TRBJ2-1, with D possibly TRBD1 on 6 matching bases. Per the germline V gene, CDR1 is SEHNR and CDR2 is FQNEAQ (reference sequence). V lost 1 base, J lost 5 bases, and 12 bases lay in between. This CDR3 spans 15 amino acids. CDR3 amino acids: CASSLVGSGDNEQFF. The CDR3 coding sequence is TGTGCCAGCAGCTTAGTAGGGTCAGGGGACAATGAGCAGTTCTTC.

The V call is TRBV27, the J call TRBJ1-2, with 9 bases fitting TRBD1. Germline CDR1 and CDR2: MNHEY and SMNVEV (reference sequence). The V segment lost 5 bases and the J segment 8 bases; nucleotides outside the gene matches: 9. The CDR3 runs to 14 residues. The chain's CDR3 is CASSIDRGWEGYTF. The DNA of the CDR3 is TGTGCCAGCAGTATAGACAGGGGGTGGGAGGGCTACACCTTC.

This chain connects TRBV5-6 to TRBJ2-3, with 9 bases fitting TRBD2. The CDR3 sequence is 16 residues long. Germline-derived CDR1 and CDR2 are SGHDT and YYEEEE. V lost 5 bases and J lost 0; bases outside the gene matches: 7. The CDR3 nucleotides are TGTGCCAGCAGTTCGAGAGCGGGGGGAAGCACAGATACGCAGTATTTT. It specifies CASSSRAGGSTDTQYF.

The chain recombines TRBV12-2 with TRBJ2-3; TRBD1 is taken as the D call from the table, unchecked against the DNA. TRBV12-2 is flagged as a pseudogene. This CDR3 has 16 residues. The CDR3 sequence: CASRSIVGPSTDTQYF. The CDR3 region has the DNA TGTGCAAGTCGCTCCATCGTGGGCCCAAGCACAGATACGCAGTATTTT.

The chain carries TRBV14 and TRBJ1-4, with no clear D. The germline gives CDR1 SGHDN, CDR2 FVKESK. V was clipped by 4 bases and J by 4 bases, with 16 bases between them. The CDR3 spans 16 residues. In nucleotides, the CDR3 is TGTGCCAGCAGCCGCGGGCTAACAAGGGATAATGAAAAACTGTTTTTT. Translated, it gives CASSRGLTRDNEKLFF.

This sequence joins TRBV9 and TRBJ1-1, with 7 bases lining up with TRBD1. The CDR3 is 14 amino acids. Germline-derived CDR1 and CDR2 are SGDLS and YYNGEE. V lost 5 bases, J lost 3 bases, and 7 bases stayed unmatched. This chain's CDR3 is CASRPGQQYTEAFF. The CDR3 coding sequence is TGTGCCAGCAGGCCGGGACAGCAGTACACTGAAGCTTTCTTT. Complete variable domain (other parts from reference TRBV9 and TRBJ1-1): DSGVTQTPKHLITATGQRVTLRCSPRSGDLSVYWYQQSLDQGLQFLIQYYNGEERAKGNILERFSAQQFPDLHSELNLSSLELGDSALYFCASRPGQQYTEAFFGQGTRLTVV.

The chain uses TRBV7-3 and TRBJ2-7; 9 bases agree with TRBD1. CDR1 and CDR2 (germline): SGHTA, FQGTGA. The CDR3 consists of 13 residues. V was clipped by 5 bases and J by 6 bases; unmatched bases: 5. CDR3 in amino acids: CASSLQGAGEQYF. The CDR3 DNA follows: TGTGCCAGCAGCCTACAGGGGGCAGGCGAGCAGTACTTC.

The genes are TRBV4-1 and TRBJ2-5; 9 bases match TRBD1. Germline CDR1 MGHRA, CDR2 YSYEKL. V was clipped by 4 bases and J by 5 bases; unmatched bases: 8. The CDR3 consists of 15 residues. Here the CDR3 DNA reads TGCGCCAGCAGCCTTCGACAGGGGGTAGGGGAGACCCAGTACTTC. Amino acids: CASSLRQGVGETQYF.

This chain uses TRBV27 with TRBJ2-4; D gene uncertain. The ends were cut back, 6 bases at V and 1 base at J, with 7 bases in the middle. Germline V gene lookup returns CDR1 MNHEY and CDR2 SMNVEV (reference sequence). The CDR3 runs to 13 residues. This chain's CDR3 is CASSSPAKNIQYF. The CDR3 DNA reads as TGTGCCAGCAGCTCCCCCGCCAAAAACATTCAGTACTTC.

V gene TRBV5-1 combines with J gene TRBJ1-2; D is unclear. The CDR3 runs to 14 residues. CDR1 SGHRS and CDR2 YFSETQ come from the germline V gene. Between the trimmed V and J ends, which lost 0 bases and 7 bases, there was a span of 13 bases. DNA of the CDR3: TGCGCCAGCAGCTTGGCCGACGGACTGGGTGGCTACACCTTC. It codes for CASSLADGLGGYTF.

The V and J genes are TRBV7-9 and TRBJ1-1; 7 positions agree with TRBD1. V lost 3 bases and J lost 0; bases outside the gene matches: 4. The CDR3 is made up of 15 amino acids. CDR1 SEHNR and CDR2 FQNEAQ come from the germline V gene (reference sequence). Here the CDR3 DNA reads TGTGCCAGCAGCTTGACAGGGAGCATGAACACTGAAGCTTTCTTT. Translating it yields CASSLTGSMNTEAFF.

About this clone itself: This sample includes further DNA sequences coding for the same CDR3. The chain couples TRBV7-8 to TRBJ2-2, with TRBD1 matching 7 bases. The CDR3 consists of 15 residues. J lost 0 bases, V lost 6 bases, and 4 bases had no gene match. Germline assignment: CDR1 SGHVS and CDR2 FQNEAQ. This chain's CDR3 is CASSLGQTNTGELFF. CDR3 DNA sequence: TGTGCCAGCAGTTTGGGACAGACGAACACCGGGGAGCTGTTTTTT.